These T cell receptor beta chains were read from a single sample in a study of shared clonotypes between healthy human individuals. Assay used: immunoSEQ multiplex PCR; TCRdb lists only in-frame clones, some missing. The table includes about 1 million clones, about 75% detected once. The sequenced sample consisted of memory CD4+ T cells sorted from blood. The receptors derive from a man between 18 and 29 years old in good health. Both conserved end residues are part of each CDR3. D genes are given only for firm matches. Size values are once, few and many counts, or a class for expanded clones, and some rows have none.

v_call | d_call | clone_size | cdr3_aa
TRBV5-1 | . | . | CASSLTWGHTGELFF
TRBV5-4 | . | . | CASSQDTGPSYEQYF
TRBV30 | . | . | CAWSRNGGLDTGELFF
TRBV29-1 | . | . | CSVAGGRVVGTQETQYF
TRBV18 | . | . | CASSPSSGNYGYTF
TRBV13 | . | . | CASSLGVKTGFLFF
TRBV30 | . | . | CAWSFGAGELFF
TRBV30 | . | few | CAWSVSQGGSPLHF
TRBV7-6 | . | once | CASSPSVALSGELFF
TRBV11-2 | . | . | CASSLGAGSMNTEAFF
TRBV28 | TRBD1 | . | CASSFTDRSTDTQYF
TRBV6-1 | . | . | CASSELRKRYSYEQYF
TRBV9 | TRBD2 | . | CASSASGTSYNEQFF
TRBV7-4 | . | . | CASSLVRDQPQHF
TRBV6-6 | . | . | CASSSNGNQPQHF
TRBV7-2 | TRBD1 | . | CASSLEGQAYNEQFF
TRBV11-3 | TRBD1 | few | CASSPGQGRGIQYF
TRBV11-2 | . | . | CASSLREVGTGELFF
TRBV5-4 | . | . | CASSLAGAYNEQFF
TRBV11-2 | . | once | CASTVLGQTYGYTF
TRBV5-6 | TRBD1 | . | CASSLDGTGAEKLFF
TRBV6-1 | TRBD2 | . | CASSELAGGPVDEQFF
TRBV28 | . | . | CASSLLVGPYGYTF
TRBV7-9 | TRBD1 | . | CASSRMGQGDSPLHF
TRBV27 | TRBD1 | . | CASSSKGGRGPTQYF
TRBV6-6 | . | . | CASRNSIGELFF